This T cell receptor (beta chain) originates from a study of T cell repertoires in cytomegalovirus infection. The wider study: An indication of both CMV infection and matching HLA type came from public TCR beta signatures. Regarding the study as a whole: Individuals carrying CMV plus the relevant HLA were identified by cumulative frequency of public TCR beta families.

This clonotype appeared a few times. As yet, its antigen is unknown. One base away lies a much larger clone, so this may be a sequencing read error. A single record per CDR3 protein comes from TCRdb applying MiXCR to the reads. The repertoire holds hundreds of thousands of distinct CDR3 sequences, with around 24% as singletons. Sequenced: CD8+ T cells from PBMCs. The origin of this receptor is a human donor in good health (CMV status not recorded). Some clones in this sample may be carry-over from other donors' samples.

DNA of the CDR3: TGTGCCAACAGCTCGACGGGGAGTATCCCCTACAATGAGCAGTTCTTC. Translated, it gives CANSSTGSIPYNEQFF. V gene TRBV7-6 combines with J gene TRBJ2-1; perhaps TRBD2 as D (5 bases). Germline V gives CDR1 SGHVS, CDR2 FNYEAQ. The CDR3 has 16 amino acids.